This entry is about one TCR beta chain. Recruits, aged roughly 18 to 95 years, lived in some 25 US areas. Categorization into cohorts depended on clinical history that participants reported. Study processing details: Nucleated cell number was recorded as an estimate derived from reference gene primer amplification. Profiled with immunoSEQ multiplex PCR; TCRdb holds only in-frame clones, not every one. V and J calls and clone size are copied from that table; D and trimming were computed from the DNA. The sample contains a few hundred thousand clones, roughly 90% of which appear only once. This specimen comes from a study of blood T cell repertoires in COVID-19. About the research overall: The cDNA or gDNA used as material had been derived from T cells, B-cell-depleted T cells, or PBMCs.

From germline, CDR1 is SNHLY and CDR2 FYNNEI. This CDR3 has 13 residues. After removal of 3 bases from V and 9 bases from J, the junction contained 5 bases not matched to a gene. The chain uses TRBV2 and TRBJ2-1; 7 positions agree with TRBD1. The source of this sequence is a woman aged 25 to 45 who had recovered from COVID-19. Sample: PBMCs or T cells enriched from blood (not recorded which). CDR3 in amino acids: CASSDRGQAEQFF. DNA of the CDR3: TGTGCCAGCAGTGACCGAGGACAGGCTGAGCAGTTCTTC.